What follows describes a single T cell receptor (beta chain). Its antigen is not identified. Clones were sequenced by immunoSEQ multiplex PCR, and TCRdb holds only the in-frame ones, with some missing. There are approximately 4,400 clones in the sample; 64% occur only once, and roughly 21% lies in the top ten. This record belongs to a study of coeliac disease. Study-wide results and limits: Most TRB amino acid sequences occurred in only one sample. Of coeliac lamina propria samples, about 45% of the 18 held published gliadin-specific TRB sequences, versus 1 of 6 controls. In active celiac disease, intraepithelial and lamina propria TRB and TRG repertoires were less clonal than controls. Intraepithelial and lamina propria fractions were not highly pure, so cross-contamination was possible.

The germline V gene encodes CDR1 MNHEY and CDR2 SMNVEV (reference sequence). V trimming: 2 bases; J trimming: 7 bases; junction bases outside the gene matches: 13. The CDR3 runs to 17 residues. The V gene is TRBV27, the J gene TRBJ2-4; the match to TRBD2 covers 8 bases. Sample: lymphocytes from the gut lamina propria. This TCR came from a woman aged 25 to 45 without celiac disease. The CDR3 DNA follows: TGTGCCAGCAGTTTAGACCGGGGGGGCGGTTTGGGGAACATTCAGTACTTC. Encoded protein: CASSLDRGGGLGNIQYF.